This TCR beta chain was retrieved from a study of T cell repertoires in cytomegalovirus infection. TCRdb recomputed calls from the reads with MiXCR, one row per CDR3 protein. The sample lists approximately 590,000 distinct CDR3 sequences, over 35% occurring once. The junction had 7 bases not matched to a gene; V was cut back by 4 bases and J by 2 bases. The CDR3 loop spans 16 amino acids. Per the germline V gene, CDR1 is MNHEY and CDR2 is SMNVEV (reference sequence). As for this clonotype: Its antigen is not known.

This material consisted of cultured PBMCs, taken from culture after CMV antigen stimulation. The TCR comes from a human donor in good health (CMV status not recorded). Some clones in this sample may be carry-over from other donors' samples. This sequence joins TRBV27 and TRBJ2-7, with 11 bases that match TRBD2. The CDR3 reads CASSSYLAGGTYEQYF. For the CDR3, the DNA is TGTGCCAGCAGTTCCTACCTAGCGGGGGGCACCTACGAGCAGTACTTC.